This TCR beta chain stems from a study of shared clonotypes between healthy human individuals. Overall study findings and caveats: Few donors restricted represented genetic and exposure-history diversity.

CDR1 is SGHNT and CDR2 is YYREEE in the germline V gene (reference sequence). This CDR3 is 14 amino acids long. As for this clone: As yet, its antigen is unknown.

Researchers sequenced unsorted PBMC DNA using ten immunoSEQ deep assay plates. Profiling relied on immunoSEQ multiplex PCR, and the TCRdb table lists in-frame clones only, not all of them. This table holds 450,000 to 500,000 clones, 60% to 85% found once. This receptor was taken from a woman aged 40-49 years in good health. Some clones in this sample may be carry-over from other donors' samples. Input material: PBMCs. The chain combines TRBV5-4 with TRBJ2-5, with 8 bases fitting TRBD2. With the DNA end fitting TRBJ2-7 better, the J assignment may be wrong. CDR3 DNA: TGTGCCAGCAGAAGGAGCGGGGGTTCCTACGAGCAGTACTTC. Its protein is CASRRSGGSYEQYF.